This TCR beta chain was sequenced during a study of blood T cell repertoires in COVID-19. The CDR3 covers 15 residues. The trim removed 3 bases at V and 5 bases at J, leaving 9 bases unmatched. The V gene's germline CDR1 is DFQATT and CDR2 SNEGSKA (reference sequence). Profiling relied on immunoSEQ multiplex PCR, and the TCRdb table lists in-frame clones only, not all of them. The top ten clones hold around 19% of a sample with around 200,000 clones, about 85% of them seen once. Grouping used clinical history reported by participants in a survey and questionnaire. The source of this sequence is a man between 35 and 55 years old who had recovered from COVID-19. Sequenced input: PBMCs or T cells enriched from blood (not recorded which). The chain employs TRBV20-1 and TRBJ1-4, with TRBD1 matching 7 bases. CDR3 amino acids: CSASPRDSGNEKLFF. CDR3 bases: TGCAGTGCTAGTCCTAGGGACAGCGGCAATGAAAAACTGTTTTTT.